These T cell receptor beta chains were read from a single sample in a study of shared clonotypes between healthy human individuals. The repertoire was sequenced with immunoSEQ multiplex PCR; TCRdb's copy has only in-frame clones and lacks some. The sample yields more than 2 million clones, approximately 95% seen once. Source material: naive CD4+ T cells sorted from blood. Every receptor here comes from a man in his late teens or twenties in good health. The CDR3 runs from the conserved cysteine through the conserved F or W. D genes are given only for firm matches. Expanded clones get a size class; other rows say once, few or many, or leave the size out.

V gene	clone size	J gene	D gene	CDR3 protein	CDR3 DNA
TRBV12-2	-	TRBJ1-4	-	CASRLGGQGKKLFF	TGTGCAAGTCGCTTAGGGGGTCAGGGGAAAAAACTGTTTTTT
TRBV5-4	-	TRBJ2-5	-	CASSLPPETQYF	TGTGCCAGCAGCCTCCCCCCGGAGACCCAGTACTTC
TRBV11-2	-	TRBJ2-1	-	CASSLALGTSNEQFF	TGTGCCAGCAGCTTAGCGCTCGGAACGTCCAATGAGCAGTTCTTC
TRBV28	-	TRBJ1-5	-	CASSFSPGAQPQHF	TGTGCCAGCAGTTTTAGCCCGGGGGCTCAGCCCCAGCATTTT
TRBV6-5	-	TRBJ2-7	TRBD1	CASSLGQGFYEQYF	TGTGCCAGCAGTTTGGGACAGGGGTTCTACGAGCAGTACTTC
TRBV11-2	-	TRBJ2-3	TRBD2	CASSWTSGGTTDTQYF	TGTGCCAGCAGCTGGACTAGCGGGGGGACCACAGATACGCAGTATTTT
TRBV21-1	-	TRBJ1-5	-	CASSKEDSYSNQPQHF	TGTGCCAGCAGCAAAGAGGACAGCTACTCCAATCAGCCCCAGCATTTT
TRBV5-4	-	TRBJ1-2	TRBD1	CASSSIMTGGGPVTF	TGTGCCAGCAGCTCCATTATGACAGGGGGCGGTCCTGTCACCTTC
TRBV28	-	TRBJ2-1	TRBD1	CASSLTGVNEQFF	TGTGCCAGCAGCCTAACAGGGGTGAATGAGCAGTTCTTC
TRBV5-1	-	TRBJ1-5	TRBD1	CASSLGTGNQPQHF	TGCGCCAGCAGCTTGGGGACAGGTAATCAGCCCCAGCATTTT
TRBV6-5	-	TRBJ2-7	TRBD2	CASSPRGGGSYEQYF	TGTGCCAGCAGCCCTAGGGGCGGGGGCTCCTACGAGCAGTACTTC
TRBV30	-	TRBJ1-2	TRBD1	CARGQGGTSYTF	TGTGCCCGGGGACAGGGTGGGACAAGCTACACCTTC
TRBV9	-	TRBJ1-4	TRBD1	CASSVAGTGAEKLFF	TGTGCCAGCAGCGTAGCCGGGACAGGGGCCGAAAAACTGTTTTTT
TRBV4-1	-	TRBJ1-1	TRBD1	CASSPHGTANTEAFF	TGCGCCAGCAGCCCCCATGGGACAGCTAACACTGAAGCTTTCTTT
TRBV5-1	-	TRBJ1-2	TRBD1	CASSLDRGYEAGYTF	TGCGCCAGCAGCTTGGACAGGGGCTATGAGGCTGGCTACACCTTC
TRBV6-1	-	TRBJ2-2	TRBD1	CASSDPGTGGFLNTGELFF	TGTGCCAGCAGTGATCCCGGGACAGGGGGCTTCCTTAACACCGGGGAGCTGTTTTTT
TRBV5-5	-	TRBJ1-5	-	CASSLVPGPNQPQHF	TGTGCCAGCAGCTTGGTGCCAGGGCCAAATCAGCCCCAGCATTTT
TRBV20-1	-	TRBJ2-2	-	CSARGGGELFF	TGCAGTGCTAGAGGAGGTGGGGAGCTGTTTTTT
TRBV5-4	-	TRBJ1-1	TRBD1	CASRPPGQGEGEAFF	TGTGCCAGCAGACCCCCGGGACAGGGAGAGGGTGAAGCTTTCTTT
TRBV10-3	-	TRBJ2-7	-	CAISGRGEDEQYF	TGTGCCATCAGTGGGCGGGGTGAGGACGAGCAGTACTTC
TRBV18	-	TRBJ2-3	-	CASSPRGVATDTQYF	TGTGCCAGCTCACCGAGGGGGGTGGCGACAGATACGCAGTATTTT
TRBV6-5	-	TRBJ2-7	-	CASSYSLGSGYEQYF	TGTGCCAGCAGTTACTCACTGGGTTCGGGCTACGAGCAGTACTTC
TRBV7-6	-	TRBJ1-3	-	CASSPIIGDGNTIYF	TGTGCCAGCAGCCCCATAATAGGGGACGGAAACACCATATATTTT
TRBV5-1	once	TRBJ2-3	TRBD2	CASSAAGTSGTDTQYF	TGCGCCAGCAGCGCAGCCGGGACTAGTGGTACAGATACGCAGTATTTT
TRBV6-5	-	TRBJ1-4	-	CASSYGTSRTNEKLFF	TGTGCCAGCAGTTACGGGACTTCCCGAACTAATGAAAAACTGTTTTTT
TRBV6-6	-	TRBJ1-1	-	CASRLGRNEAFF	TGTGCCAGCAGACTTGGACGGAATGAAGCTTTCTTT